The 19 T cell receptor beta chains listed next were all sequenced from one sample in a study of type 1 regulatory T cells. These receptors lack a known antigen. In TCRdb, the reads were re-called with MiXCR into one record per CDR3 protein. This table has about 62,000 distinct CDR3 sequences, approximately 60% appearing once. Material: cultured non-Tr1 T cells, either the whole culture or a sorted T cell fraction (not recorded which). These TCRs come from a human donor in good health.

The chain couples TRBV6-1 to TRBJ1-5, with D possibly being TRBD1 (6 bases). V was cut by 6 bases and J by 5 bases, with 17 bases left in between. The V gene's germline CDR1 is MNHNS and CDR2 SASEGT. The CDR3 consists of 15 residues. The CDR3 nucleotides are TGTGCCAGCAGAAATATGCGGGGGCGCGATCAGCCCCAGCATTTT. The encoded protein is CASRNMRGRDQPQHF.

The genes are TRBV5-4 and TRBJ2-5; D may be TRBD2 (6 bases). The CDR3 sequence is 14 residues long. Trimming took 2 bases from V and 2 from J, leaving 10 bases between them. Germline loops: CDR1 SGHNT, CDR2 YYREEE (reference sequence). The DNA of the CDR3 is TGTGCCAGCAGCTTCACGGGAGTTCAAGAGACCCAGTACTTC. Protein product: CASSFTGVQETQYF.

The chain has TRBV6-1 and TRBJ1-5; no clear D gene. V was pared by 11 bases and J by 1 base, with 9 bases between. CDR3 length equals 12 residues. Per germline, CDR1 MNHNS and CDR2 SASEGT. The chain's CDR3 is CAVARSNQPQHF. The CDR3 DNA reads TGTGCCGTCGCAAGAAGCAATCAGCCCCAGCATTTT.

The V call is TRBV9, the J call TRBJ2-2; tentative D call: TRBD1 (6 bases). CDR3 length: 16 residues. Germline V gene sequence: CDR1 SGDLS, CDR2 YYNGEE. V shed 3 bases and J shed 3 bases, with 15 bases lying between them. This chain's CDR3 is CASSARGNGDTGELFF. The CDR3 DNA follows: TGTGCCAGCAGCGCAAGGGGGAACGGTGACACCGGGGAGCTGTTTTTT.

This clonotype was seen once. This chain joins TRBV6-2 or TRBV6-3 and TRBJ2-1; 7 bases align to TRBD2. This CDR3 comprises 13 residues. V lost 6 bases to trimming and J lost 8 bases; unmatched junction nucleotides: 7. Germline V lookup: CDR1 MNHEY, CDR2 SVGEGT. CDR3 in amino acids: CASRQSSGDEQFF. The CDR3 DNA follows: TGTGCCAGCAGGCAAAGCAGCGGGGATGAGCAGTTCTTC.

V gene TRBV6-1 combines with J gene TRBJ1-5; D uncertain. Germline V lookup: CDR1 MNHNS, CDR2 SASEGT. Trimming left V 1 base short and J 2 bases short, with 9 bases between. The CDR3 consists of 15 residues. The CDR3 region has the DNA TGTGCCAGCAGTGAAGGGTCTTATGGCAATCAGCCCCAGCATTTT. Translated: CASSEGSYGNQPQHF.

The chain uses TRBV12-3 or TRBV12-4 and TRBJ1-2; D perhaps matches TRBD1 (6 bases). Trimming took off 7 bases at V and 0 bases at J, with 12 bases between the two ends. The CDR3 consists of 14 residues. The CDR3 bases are TGTGCCAGCACCAAACAGGGTACTAACTATGGCTACACCTTC. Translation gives CASTKQGTNYGYTF.

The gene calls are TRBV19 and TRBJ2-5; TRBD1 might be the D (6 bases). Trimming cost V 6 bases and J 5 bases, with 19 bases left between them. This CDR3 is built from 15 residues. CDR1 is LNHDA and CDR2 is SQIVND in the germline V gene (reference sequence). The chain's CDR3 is CASSPGPGAWETQYF. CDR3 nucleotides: TGTGCCAGTAGCCCCGGTCCAGGGGCCTGGGAGACCCAGTACTTC.

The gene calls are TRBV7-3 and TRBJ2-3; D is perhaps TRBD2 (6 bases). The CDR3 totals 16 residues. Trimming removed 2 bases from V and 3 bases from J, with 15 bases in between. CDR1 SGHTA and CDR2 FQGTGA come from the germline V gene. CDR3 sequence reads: CASSLRSGGFTDTQYF. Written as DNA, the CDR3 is TGTGCCAGCAGCTTACGTAGCGGAGGGTTTACAGATACGCAGTATTTT.

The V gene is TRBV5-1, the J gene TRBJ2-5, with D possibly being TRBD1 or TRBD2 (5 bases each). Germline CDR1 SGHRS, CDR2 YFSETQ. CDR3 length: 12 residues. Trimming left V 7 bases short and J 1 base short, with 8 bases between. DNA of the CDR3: TGCGCCAGCGCCGGGACCCAAGAGACCCAGTACTTC. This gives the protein CASAGTQETQYF.

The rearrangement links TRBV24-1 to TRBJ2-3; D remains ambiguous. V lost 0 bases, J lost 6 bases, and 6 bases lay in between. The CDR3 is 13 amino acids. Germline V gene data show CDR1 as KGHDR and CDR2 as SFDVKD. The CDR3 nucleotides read TGTGCCACCAGTGATTTGTATGAGGATACGCAGTATTTT. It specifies CATSDLYEDTQYF.

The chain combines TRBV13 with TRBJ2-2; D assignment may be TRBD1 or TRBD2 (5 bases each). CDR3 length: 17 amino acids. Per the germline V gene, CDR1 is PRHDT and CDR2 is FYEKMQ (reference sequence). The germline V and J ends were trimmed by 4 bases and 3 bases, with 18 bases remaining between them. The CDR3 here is CASSSERWGSDTGELFF. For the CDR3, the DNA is TGTGCCAGCAGCTCCGAGAGATGGGGGAGTGACACCGGGGAGCTGTTTTTT.

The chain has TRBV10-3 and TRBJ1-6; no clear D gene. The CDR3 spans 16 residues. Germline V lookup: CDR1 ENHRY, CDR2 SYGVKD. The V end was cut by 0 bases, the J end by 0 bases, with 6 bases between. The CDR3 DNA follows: TGTGCCATCAGTGAGTCAGAGGACTCCTATAATTCACCCCTCCACTTT. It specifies CAISESEDSYNSPLHF.

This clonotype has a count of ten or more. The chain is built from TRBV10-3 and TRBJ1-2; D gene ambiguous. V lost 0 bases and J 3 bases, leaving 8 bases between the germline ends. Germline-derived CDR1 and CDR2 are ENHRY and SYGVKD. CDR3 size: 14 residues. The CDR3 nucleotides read TGTGCCATCAGTGAGTCGTTGGCAGACTATGGCTACACCTTC. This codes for CAISESLADYGYTF.

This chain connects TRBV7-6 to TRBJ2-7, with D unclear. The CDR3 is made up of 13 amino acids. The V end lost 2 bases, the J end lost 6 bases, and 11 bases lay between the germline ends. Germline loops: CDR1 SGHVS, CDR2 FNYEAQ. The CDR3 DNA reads TGTGCCAGCAGCTTACAGGTCGTTGGCGAGCAGTACTTC. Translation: CASSLQVVGEQYF.

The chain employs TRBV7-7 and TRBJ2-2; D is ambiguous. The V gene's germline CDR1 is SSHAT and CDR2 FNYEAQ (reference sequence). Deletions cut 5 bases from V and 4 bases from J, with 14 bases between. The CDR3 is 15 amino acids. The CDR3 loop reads CASSPNRLVTGELFF. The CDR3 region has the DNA TGTGCCAGCAGCCCGAACCGCCTAGTCACCGGGGAGCTGTTTTTT.

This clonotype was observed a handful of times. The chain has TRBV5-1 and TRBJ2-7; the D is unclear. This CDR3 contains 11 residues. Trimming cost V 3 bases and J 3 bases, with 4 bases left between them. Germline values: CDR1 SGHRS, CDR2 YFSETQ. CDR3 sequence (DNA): TGCGCCAGCAGCTCTAACTACGAGCAGTACTTC. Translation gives CASSSNYEQYF.

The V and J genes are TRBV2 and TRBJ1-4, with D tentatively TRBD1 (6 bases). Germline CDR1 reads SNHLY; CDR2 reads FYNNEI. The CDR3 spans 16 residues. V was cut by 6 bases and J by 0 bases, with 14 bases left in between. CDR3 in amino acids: CASSAGQPATNEKLFF. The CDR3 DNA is TGTGCCAGCAGCGCCGGACAGCCTGCAACTAATGAAAAACTGTTTTTT.

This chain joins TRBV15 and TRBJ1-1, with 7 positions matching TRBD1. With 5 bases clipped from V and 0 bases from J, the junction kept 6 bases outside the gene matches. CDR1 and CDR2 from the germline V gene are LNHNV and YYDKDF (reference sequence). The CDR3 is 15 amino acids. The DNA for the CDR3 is TGTGCCACCAGCTCAACAGGGGCTCTGAACACTGAAGCTTTCTTT. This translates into CATSSTGALNTEAFF.